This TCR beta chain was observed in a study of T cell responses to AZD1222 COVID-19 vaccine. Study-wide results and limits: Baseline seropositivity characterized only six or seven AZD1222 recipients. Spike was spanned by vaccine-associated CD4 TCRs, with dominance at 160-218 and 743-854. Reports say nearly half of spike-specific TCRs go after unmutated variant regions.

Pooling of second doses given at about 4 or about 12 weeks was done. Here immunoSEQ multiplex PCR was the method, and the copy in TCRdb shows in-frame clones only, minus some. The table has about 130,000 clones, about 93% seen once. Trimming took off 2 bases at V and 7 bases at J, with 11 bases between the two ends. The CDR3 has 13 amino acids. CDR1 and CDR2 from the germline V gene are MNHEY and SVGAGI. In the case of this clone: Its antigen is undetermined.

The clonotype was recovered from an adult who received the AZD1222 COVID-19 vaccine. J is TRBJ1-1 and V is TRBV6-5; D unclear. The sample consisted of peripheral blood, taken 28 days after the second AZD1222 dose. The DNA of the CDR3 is TGTGCCAGCAGTTACCTCCGGCGCAATGAAGCTTTCTTT. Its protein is CASSYLRRNEAFF.